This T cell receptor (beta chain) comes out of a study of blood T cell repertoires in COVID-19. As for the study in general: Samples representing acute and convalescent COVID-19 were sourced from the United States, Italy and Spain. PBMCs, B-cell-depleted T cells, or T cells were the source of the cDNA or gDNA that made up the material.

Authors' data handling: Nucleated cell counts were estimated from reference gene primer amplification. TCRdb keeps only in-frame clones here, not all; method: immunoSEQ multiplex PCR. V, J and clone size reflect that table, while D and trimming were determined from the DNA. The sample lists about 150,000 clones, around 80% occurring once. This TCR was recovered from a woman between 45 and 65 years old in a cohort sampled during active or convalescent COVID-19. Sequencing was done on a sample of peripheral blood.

This CDR3 reads CASSSSGGRIYQPQHF. The CDR3 region has the DNA TGTGCCAGCAGCTCATCCGGGGGTAGGATCTATCAGCCCCAGCATTTT. The V gene is TRBV5-6, the J gene TRBJ1-5, with D perhaps TRBD1 (5 bases). Germline V gene sequence: CDR1 SGHDT, CDR2 YYEEEE. Trimming left V 3 bases short and J 5 bases short, with 18 bases between. CDR3 length equals 16 residues. The variable domain in full, completed from reference TRBV5-6 and TRBJ1-5, reads DAGVTQSPTHLIKTRGQQVTLRCSPKSGHDTVSWYQQALGQGPQFIFQYYEEEERQRGNFPDRFSGHQFPNYSSELNVNALLLGDSALYLCASSSSGGRIYQPQHFGDGTRLSIL.